The T cell receptor beta chain under discussion was sequenced for a study of blood T cells in healthy people across ages. Study overall: Researchers report that template switching captured about one barcoded beta molecule per two T cells. Study results and limitations: Diversity was higher, and naive CD4+ cells more numerous, in long-lived donors than in aged donors. Because donor CMV status was unknown, expanded clonotype changes were possibly confounded.

Germline CDR1 DFQATT, CDR2 SNEGSKA (reference sequence). Trimming took 0 bases from V and 11 from J; bases not matched to a gene: 6. This CDR3 contains 14 residues. About this clonotype: The target antigen is unknown.

With a J-beta primer mix and a sample-barcoded 5' primer, a second PCR ran 7 to 11 cycles. TCRdb reanalysed the 5' RACE reads using MiXCR and keeps one entry per CDR3 protein. The sample contains hundreds of thousands of distinct CDR3 sequences, around a fifth of which appear only once. The authors isolated at least 7 million PBMCs per sample. The clonotype originates from a man between 65 and 80 years old in good health. This chain links TRBV20-1 with TRBJ2-5; 13 bases are a match to TRBD2. Sequencing was performed on blood. The CDR3 protein is CSARETSGRVEQYF. As DNA, the CDR3 is TGCAGTGCTAGAGAAACTAGCGGGAGGGTGGAGCAGTACTTC.